What follows are 8 T cell receptor beta chains derived from one specimen sequenced in a study of CD8 T cells in Susac syndrome. The authors reverse transcribed about 0.5 to 1 ug RNA with random hexamers. MiXCR was run by TCRdb on the immunoSEQ multiplex PCR reads, yielding one entry per CDR3 protein. Among some 170,000 distinct CDR3 sequences listed, roughly 94% were seen once. Sequenced sample: CD4+ T cells from PBMCs. The receptor source for this set is a human donor with Susac syndrome.

The rearrangement joins TRBV30 to TRBJ2-7, with TRBD2 as a possible D gene (6 bases). V lost 2 bases and J lost 5, with 10 bases in between. The germline V gene has CDR1 GTSNPN and CDR2 SVGIG (reference sequence). CDR3 length: 12 residues. As DNA, the CDR3 is TGTGCCTGGAGTCCCGGAGGGAACGAGCAGTACTTC. It translates to CAWSPGGNEQYF.

The rearrangement links TRBV18 to TRBJ1-2; D remains ambiguous. This CDR3 contains 13 residues. The germline V gene encodes CDR1 KGHSH and CDR2 LQKENI. V was trimmed by 3 bases and J by 5 bases, leaving 10 bases between them. The CDR3 loop is CASSPYNDYGYTF. DNA for the CDR3: TGTGCCAGCTCACCTTATAACGATTATGGCTACACCTTC.

This chain connects TRBV7-2 to TRBJ1-5; maybe TRBD1 (5 bases). The CDR3 is 13 residues long. Germline CDR1 SGHTA, CDR2 FQGNSA. Trimming shortened V by 8 bases and J by 3 bases, and 11 bases separated the two germline ends. Here the CDR3 DNA reads TGTGCCAGCGCCTCACAGGACAATCAGCCCCAGCATTTT. This translates into CASASQDNQPQHF.

This sequence joins TRBV29-1 and TRBJ1-5; 9 bases fit TRBD1. The CDR3 covers 13 residues. The J segment lost 4 bases and the V segment lost 5 bases, leaving 3 bases of the junction unmatched. Germline V gene lookup returns CDR1 SQVTM and CDR2 ANQGSEA. The CDR3 DNA is TGCAGCGTTACCGGGACAGGGAATCAGCCCCAGCATTTT. Translating gives CSVTGTGNQPQHF.

This clonotype was seen more than once but under ten times. An end of the junction does not agree with germline; a read error may underlie this. The chain uses TRBV5-1 and TRBJ2-1, with 8 nucleotides matching TRBD2. The CDR3 is 16 amino acids. Germline-derived CDR1 and CDR2 are SGHRS and YFSETQ. The CDR3 region has the DNA TGCGCCAGCAGCTTGGAATACGGGAGGGCCACAATGAGCCCCATCTTC. The encoded protein is CASSLEYGRATMSPIF.

The V gene is TRBV7-8, the J gene TRBJ2-7; 7 bases are a match to TRBD2. V gave up 5 bases and J gave up 4 bases; unmatched junction bases: 2. CDR1 is SGHVS, CDR2 FQNEAQ, per germline. The CDR3 is 12 amino acids. CDR3 sequence (DNA): TGTGCCAGCAGCCCCGGGGGGTACGAGCAGTACTTC. Translating it yields CASSPGGYEQYF.

The rearrangement links TRBV4-3 to TRBJ2-2, with 8 bases matching TRBD1. Losses at the gene ends were 0 bases for V and 4 bases for J; bases not matched to a gene: 7. In germline, CDR1 is LGHNA, CDR2 YSLEER. CDR3 length: 17 residues. This chain's CDR3 is CASSQDLDRGRTGELFF. CDR3 sequence (DNA): TGCGCCAGCAGCCAAGACCTAGACAGGGGTCGCACCGGGGAGCTGTTTTTT.

The chain is built from TRBV20-1 and TRBJ2-3; 9 bases match TRBD1. The CDR3 is 16 amino acids. CDR1 is DFQATT and CDR2 is SNEGSKA in the germline V gene (reference sequence). V lost 6 bases to trimming and J lost 2 bases; unmatched junction nucleotides: 12. The CDR3 loop reads CSATSHRGRSTDTQYF. CDR3 nucleotides: TGCAGTGCCACCTCCCACAGGGGGCGATCCACAGATACGCAGTATTTT.